This TCR beta chain came from a study of CD8 T cells in Susac syndrome. Study-wide results and caveats: As the study acknowledged, the number of individuals who were part of its TCR sequencing and HLA analysis was relatively small.

The CDR3 sequence is 15 residues long. Germline CDR1 is LGHDT and CDR2 is YNNKEL (reference sequence). The germline V and J ends were trimmed by 3 bases and 4 bases, with 13 bases remaining between them. Sequencing of TCR beta drew on CD8+ and CD4+ T cells from blood. Healthy donors constituted the controls, which were matched for age and sex. For this clonotype: The target antigen is unknown.

Random hexamers were used to reverse transcribe the RNA input (about 0.5 to 1 ug). Amplification of the TCR beta CDR3 was carried out by immunoSEQ multiplex PCR, which spanned a total of 54 Vbeta and 13 Jbeta segments. Via MiXCR, TCRdb re-called the immunoSEQ multiplex PCR reads, giving one row per CDR3 protein. The sample includes more than 85,000 distinct CDR3 sequences, roughly 95% of them seen just once. The clonotype was recovered from a human donor in good health. Material for sequencing was CD4+ T cells from PBMCs. The genes are TRBV3-1 and TRBJ1-5; D is perhaps TRBD1 (5 bases). The CDR3 protein is CASSQGTVTNQPQHF. CDR3 nucleotide sequence: TGTGCCAGCAGCCAGGGGACTGTAACGAATCAGCCCCAGCATTTT.